Given below is one TCR beta chain in context. Its antigen is unknown. Germline CDR1 and CDR2: SQVTM and ANQGSEA. Trimming cost V 7 bases and J 4 bases; bases outside gene matches: 15. The CDR3 totals 16 residues. Method: immunoSEQ multiplex PCR; TCRdb's copy keeps in-frame clones and lacks some. This table has about 410,000 clones, over 75% appearing once. This sample is part of a study of Ad26.COV2.S vaccination and SARS-CoV-2 variants. Whole-study findings and limits: Analyses that measured TCR breadth and depth may have underestimated total T cell responses.

Specified treatment: about 20 received Ad26.COV2.S at low or high dose, single or two shots; roughly 5 received placebo; per-sample allocation not given. Sample collection was performed on day 63 after the first vaccine or placebo injection. The donor was a Boston adult aged 18-55 years. The V and J genes are TRBV29-1 and TRBJ2-1, with 8 bases aligning to TRBD1. The clonotype originates from a person between 18 and 65 years old who received the Ad26.COV2.S COVID-19 vaccine or a placebo. Material: peripheral blood, obtained in a trial of Ad26.COV2.S vaccine versus placebo. CDR3 residues: CSANPPDRARYNEQFF. For the CDR3, the DNA is TGCAGCGCCAATCCCCCGGACAGGGCTAGATACAATGAGCAGTTCTTC.